The clone carrying this TCR beta chain was recorded many times. These data belong to a study of T-cell reconstitution after alpha-beta-depleted transplantation in children. This sample's TCRbeta library carried unique molecular identifier barcodes. TCRdb redid the calling of the PCR reads with MiXCR, one entry per CDR3 protein. Of approximately 500,000 distinct CDR3 sequences in the sample, under 12% were seen once. The receptor's source is a child aged 2-15 years with inherited bone marrow failure, due to receive a stem cell transplant. Specimen: PBMCs, collected before TCRalphabeta/CD19-depleted stem cell transplant.

Here the CDR3 DNA reads TGCGCCAGCAGCCGAATCCACCAAACGGCTGAAGCTTTCTTT. Its protein product is CASSRIHQTAEAFF. V and J are TRBV4-3 and TRBJ1-1; no firm D call. Germline CDR1 is LGHNA and CDR2 is YSLEER. This CDR3 is 14 amino acids long. Trimming stripped 4 bases from V and 6 bases from J, with 15 bases between.